The clone carrying this TCR beta chain was detected only a few times. This sample is part of a study of early T cells in non-severe SARS-CoV-2 infection. The CDR3 loop spans 14 amino acids. Germline V gene sequence: CDR1 SGDLS, CDR2 YYNGEE. Trimming pared 0 bases from V and 4 bases from J, leaving 10 bases between. Unique molecular identifiers tagged individual cDNA molecules. TCRdb reprocessed the 5' RACE reads with MiXCR, giving one entry per CDR3 protein. The repertoire holds some 61,000 distinct CDR3 sequences, with less than 15% as singletons. The sequence came from an adult who was a healthcare worker with PCR-confirmed SARS-CoV-2 infection or an uninfected control (not recorded which). The V call is TRBV9, the J call TRBJ2-5; no definite D call. Input material: whole blood. CDR3 DNA sequence: TGTGCCAGCAGCGTAGCAAACAGCCGAGAGACCCAGTACTTC. Translated: CASSVANSRETQYF. Supplemented by reference TRBV9 and TRBJ2-5, the full variable domain reads DSGVTQTPKHLITATGQRVTLRCSPRSGDLSVYWYQQSLDQGLQFLIQYYNGEERAKGNILERFSAQQFPDLHSELNLSSLELGDSALYFCASSVANSRETQYFGPGTRLLVL.